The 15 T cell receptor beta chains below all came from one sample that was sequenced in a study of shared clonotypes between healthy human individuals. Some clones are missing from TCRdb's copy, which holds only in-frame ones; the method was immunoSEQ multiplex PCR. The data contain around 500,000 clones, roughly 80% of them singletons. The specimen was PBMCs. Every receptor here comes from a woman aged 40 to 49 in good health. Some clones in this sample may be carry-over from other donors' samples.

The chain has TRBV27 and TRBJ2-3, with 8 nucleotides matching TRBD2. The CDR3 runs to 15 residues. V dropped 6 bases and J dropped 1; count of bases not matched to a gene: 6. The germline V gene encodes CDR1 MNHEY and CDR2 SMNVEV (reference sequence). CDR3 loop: CASRAPGLGTDTQYF. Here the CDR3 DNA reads TGTGCCAGCAGAGCCCCGGGACTAGGCACAGATACGCAGTATTTT.

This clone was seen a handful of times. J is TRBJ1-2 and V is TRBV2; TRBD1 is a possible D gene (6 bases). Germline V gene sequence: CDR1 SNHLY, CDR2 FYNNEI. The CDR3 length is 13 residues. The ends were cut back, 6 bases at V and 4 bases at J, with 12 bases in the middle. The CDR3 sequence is CASRTTGLYGYTF. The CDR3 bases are TGTGCCAGCAGAACCACAGGGCTCTATGGCTACACCTTC.

In nucleotides, the CDR3 is TGTGCCAGCAAGACAACAGGGGCTCAAGAGACCCAGTACTTC. This translates into CASKTTGAQETQYF. The rearrangement joins TRBV27 to TRBJ2-5, with 7 bases identical to TRBD1. After removal of 7 bases from V and 2 bases from J, the junction contained 7 bases not matched to a gene. Germline-derived CDR1 and CDR2 are MNHEY and SMNVEV (reference sequence). The CDR3 sequence is 14 residues long.

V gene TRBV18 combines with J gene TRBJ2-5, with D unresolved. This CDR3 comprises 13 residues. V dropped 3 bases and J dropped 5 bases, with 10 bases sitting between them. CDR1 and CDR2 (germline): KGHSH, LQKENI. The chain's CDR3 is CASSPGGDETQYF. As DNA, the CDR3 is TGTGCCAGCTCACCTGGTGGTGATGAGACCCAGTACTTC.

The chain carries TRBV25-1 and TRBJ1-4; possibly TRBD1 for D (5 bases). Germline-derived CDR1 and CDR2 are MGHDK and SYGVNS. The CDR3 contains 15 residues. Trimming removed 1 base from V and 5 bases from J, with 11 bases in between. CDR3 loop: CASSESHRRNEKLFF. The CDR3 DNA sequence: TGTGCCAGCAGTGAATCGCACAGGAGGAATGAAAAACTGTTTTTT.

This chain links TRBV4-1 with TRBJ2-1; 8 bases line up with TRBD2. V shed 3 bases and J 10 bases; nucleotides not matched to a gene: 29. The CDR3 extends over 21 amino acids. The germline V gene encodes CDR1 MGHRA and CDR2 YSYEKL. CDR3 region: CASSHSPGQRERGWGLVEQFF. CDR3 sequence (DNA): TGCGCCAGCAGCCATTCCCCCGGACAGCGGGAGAGGGGGTGGGGACTGGTAGAGCAGTTCTTC.

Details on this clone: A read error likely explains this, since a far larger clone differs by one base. CDR3 sequence (DNA): TGCACCAGCAGCCAAGAAGACAGGGAGGACACTGAAGCTTTCTTT. It yields the protein CTSSQEDREDTEAFF. V is TRBV1 and J is TRBJ1-1; the table assigns TRBD1, which was not confirmed against the DNA. TRBV1 is deemed a pseudogene. The CDR3 is 15 residues long.

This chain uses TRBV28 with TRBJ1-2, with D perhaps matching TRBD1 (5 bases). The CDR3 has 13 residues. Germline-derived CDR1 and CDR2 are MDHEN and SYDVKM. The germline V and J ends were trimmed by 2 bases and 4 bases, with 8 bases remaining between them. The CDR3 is CASSLGGTYGYTF. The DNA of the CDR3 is TGTGCCAGCAGTTTAGGGGGAACCTATGGCTACACCTTC.

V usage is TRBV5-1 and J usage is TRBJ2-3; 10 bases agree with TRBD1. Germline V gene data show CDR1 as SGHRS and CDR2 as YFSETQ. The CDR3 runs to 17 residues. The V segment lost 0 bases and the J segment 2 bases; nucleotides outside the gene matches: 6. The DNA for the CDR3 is TGCGCCAGCAGCTTGGCCCCGGGACAGGGGAACACAGATACGCAGTATTTT. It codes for CASSLAPGQGNTDTQYF.

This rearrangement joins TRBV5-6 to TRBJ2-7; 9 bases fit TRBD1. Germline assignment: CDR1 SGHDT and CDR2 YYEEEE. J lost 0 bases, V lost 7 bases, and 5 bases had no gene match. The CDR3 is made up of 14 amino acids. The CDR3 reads CASQQGALSYEQYF. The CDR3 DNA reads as TGTGCCAGCCAACAGGGGGCCCTCTCCTACGAGCAGTACTTC.

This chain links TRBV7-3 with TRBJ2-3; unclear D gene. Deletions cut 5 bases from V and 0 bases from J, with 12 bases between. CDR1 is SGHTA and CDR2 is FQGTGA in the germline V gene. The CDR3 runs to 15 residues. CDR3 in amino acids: CASSLWSASTDTQYF. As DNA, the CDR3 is TGTGCCAGCAGCCTCTGGAGCGCTAGCACAGATACGCAGTATTTT.

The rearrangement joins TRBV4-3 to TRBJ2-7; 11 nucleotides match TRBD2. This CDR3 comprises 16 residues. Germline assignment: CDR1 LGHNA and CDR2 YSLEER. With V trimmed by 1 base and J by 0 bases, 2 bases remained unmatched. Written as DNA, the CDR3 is TGCGCCAGCAGCCAAGGGGGACTAGCGGACTCCTACGAGCAGTACTTC. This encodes CASSQGGLADSYEQYF.

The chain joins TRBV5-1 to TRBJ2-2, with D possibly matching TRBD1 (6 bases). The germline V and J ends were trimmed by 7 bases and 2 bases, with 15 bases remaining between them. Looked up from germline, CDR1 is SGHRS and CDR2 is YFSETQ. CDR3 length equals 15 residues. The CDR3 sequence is CASSMGHANTGELFF. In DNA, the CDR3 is TGCGCCAGCTCTATGGGACACGCAAACACCGGGGAGCTGTTTTTT.

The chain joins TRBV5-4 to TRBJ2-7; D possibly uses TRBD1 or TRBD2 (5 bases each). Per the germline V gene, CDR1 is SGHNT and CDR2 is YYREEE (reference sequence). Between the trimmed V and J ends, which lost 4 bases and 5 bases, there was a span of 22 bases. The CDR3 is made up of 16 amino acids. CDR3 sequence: CASSQDEGQGVDEQYF. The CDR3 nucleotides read TGTGCCAGCAGCCAAGACGAGGGGCAGGGCGTCGACGAGCAGTACTTC.

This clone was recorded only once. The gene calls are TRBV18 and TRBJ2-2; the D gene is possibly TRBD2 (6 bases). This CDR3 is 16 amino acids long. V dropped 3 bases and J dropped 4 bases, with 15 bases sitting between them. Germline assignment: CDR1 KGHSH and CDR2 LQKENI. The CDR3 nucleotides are TGTGCCAGCTCACCCCGGGACTTAGGAGGCACCGGGGAGCTGTTTTTT. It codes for CASSPRDLGGTGELFF.